The rows below give T cell receptor beta chains drawn from one sample of a study of cytomegalovirus exposure and HLA in healthy donors. Libraries were prepared by immunoSEQ multiplex PCR; TCRdb keeps only in-frame clonotypes and omits some of them. The sample contains over 200,000 clones, about 90% of which appear only once. Material: PBMCs. The receptor source for this set is a woman in her twenties or thirties in good health and CMV-seronegative. Both conserved end residues are part of each CDR3. D genes are given only for firm matches.

J gene | CDR3 length | V gene | D gene | CDR3 protein | CDR3 DNA
TRBJ1-5 | 15 | TRBV7-8 | - | CASSLGSNSNQPQHF | TGTGCCAGCAGCTTAGGTTCGAATAGCAATCAGCCCCAGCATTTT
TRBJ2-5 | 13 | TRBV9 | - | CASSGRNQETQYF | TGTGCCAGCAGCGGGCGGAATCAAGAGACCCAGTACTTC
TRBJ2-7 | 13 | TRBV4-1 | - | CASSQGLSYEQYF | TGCGCCAGCAGCCAAGGCCTTTCCTACGAGCAGTACTTC
TRBJ1-5 | 16 | TRBV19 | - | CASSLDRPGGNQPQHF | TGTGCCAGTAGTCTGGACAGACCAGGAGGCAATCAGCCCCAGCATTTT
TRBJ2-7 | 11 | TRBV5-6 | - | CASSLDGEQYF | TGTGCCAGCAGCTTGGACGGCGAGCAGTACTTC
TRBJ2-1 | 16 | TRBV5-6 | - | CASSLIGTHSYNEQFF | TGTGCCAGCAGCTTGATCGGGACCCACTCCTACAATGAGCAGTTCTTC
TRBJ1-1 | 15 | TRBV5-1 | - | CASSLVGLLNTEAFF | TGCGCCAGCAGCTTGGTCGGGCTCCTAAACACTGAAGCTTTCTTT
TRBJ1-2 | 13 | TRBV5-1 | - | CASSSPGMYGYTF | TGCGCCAGCAGCTCGCCTGGGATGTATGGCTACACCTTC
TRBJ1-5 | 14 | TRBV28 | - | CASKIGAGDQPQHF | TGTGCCAGCAAGATCGGGGCAGGGGATCAGCCCCAGCATTTT
TRBJ2-7 | 15 | TRBV27 | - | CASSLYRVGGYEQYF | TGTGCCAGCAGTTTATATAGGGTCGGGGGCTACGAGCAGTACTTC
TRBJ2-2 | 13 | TRBV11-3 | - | CASSPPGHGELFF | TGTGCCAGCAGCCCTCCAGGGCACGGGGAGCTGTTTTTT
TRBJ2-3 | 20 | TRBV27 | TRBD2 | CASSLSVPGTSGAWKDTQYF | TGTGCCAGCAGTTTATCCGTCCCGGGGACTAGCGGGGCCTGGAAGGATACGCAGTATTTT
TRBJ2-7 | 14 | TRBV7-9 | TRBD1 | CASSLGGQAYEQYF | TGTGCCAGCAGCTTAGGGGGACAGGCCTACGAGCAGTACTTC
TRBJ1-2 | 15 | TRBV19 | - | CASSMWQEADYGYTF | TGTGCCAGTAGTATGTGGCAGGAGGCGGACTATGGCTACACCTTC
TRBJ2-1 | 18 | TRBV25-1 | - | CASSEGRQEAIFYNEQFF | TGTGCCAGCAGTGAAGGGAGACAGGAGGCGATTTTTTACAATGAGCAGTTCTTC
TRBJ2-1 | 15 | TRBV9 | TRBD1 | CASSVDEGAGDEQFF | TGTGCCAGCAGCGTAGATGAGGGGGCCGGGGATGAGCAGTTCTTC
TRBJ2-3 | 15 | TRBV27 | - | CASSGYRKLTDTQYF | TGTGCCAGCAGTGGCTACAGGAAACTCACAGATACGCAGTATTTT